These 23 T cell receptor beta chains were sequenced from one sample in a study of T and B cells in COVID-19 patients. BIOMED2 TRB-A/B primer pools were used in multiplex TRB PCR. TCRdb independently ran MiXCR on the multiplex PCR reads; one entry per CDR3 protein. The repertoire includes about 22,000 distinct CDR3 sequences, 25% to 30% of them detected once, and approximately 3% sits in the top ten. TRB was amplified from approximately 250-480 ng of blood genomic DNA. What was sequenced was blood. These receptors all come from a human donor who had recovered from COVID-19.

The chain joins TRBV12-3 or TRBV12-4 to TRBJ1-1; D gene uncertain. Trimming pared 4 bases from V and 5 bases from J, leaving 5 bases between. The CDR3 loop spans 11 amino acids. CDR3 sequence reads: CASSYLTEAFF. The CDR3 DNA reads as TGTGCCAGCAGTTATTTGACTGAAGCTTTCTTT.

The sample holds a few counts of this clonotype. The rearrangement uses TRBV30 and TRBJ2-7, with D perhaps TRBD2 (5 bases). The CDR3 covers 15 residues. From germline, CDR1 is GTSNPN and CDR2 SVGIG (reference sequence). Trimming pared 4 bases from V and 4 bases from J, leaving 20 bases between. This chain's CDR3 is CAWTPPPGLEYEQYF. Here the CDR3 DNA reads TGTGCCTGGACCCCGCCCCCCGGACTTGAGTACGAGCAGTACTTC.

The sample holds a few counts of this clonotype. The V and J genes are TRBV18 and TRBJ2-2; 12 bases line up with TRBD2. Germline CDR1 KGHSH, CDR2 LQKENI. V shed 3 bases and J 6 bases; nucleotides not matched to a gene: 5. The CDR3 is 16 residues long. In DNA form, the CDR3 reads TGTGCCAGCTCACCCCAAGGACTAGCGGGATCCGGGGAGCTGTTTTTT. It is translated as CASSPQGLAGSGELFF.

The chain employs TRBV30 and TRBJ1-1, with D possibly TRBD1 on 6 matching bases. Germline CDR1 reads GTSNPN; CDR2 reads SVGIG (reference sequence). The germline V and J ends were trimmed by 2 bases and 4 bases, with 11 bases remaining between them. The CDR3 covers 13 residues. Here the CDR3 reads CAWSRGLGTEAFF. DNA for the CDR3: TGTGCCTGGAGTCGGGGGCTGGGCACTGAAGCTTTCTTT.

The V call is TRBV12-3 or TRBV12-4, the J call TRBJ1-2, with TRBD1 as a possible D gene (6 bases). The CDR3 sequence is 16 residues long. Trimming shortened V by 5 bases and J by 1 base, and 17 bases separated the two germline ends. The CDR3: CASSPQDREFNYGYTF. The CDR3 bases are TGTGCCAGCAGTCCCCAGGACAGAGAATTTAACTATGGCTACACCTTC.

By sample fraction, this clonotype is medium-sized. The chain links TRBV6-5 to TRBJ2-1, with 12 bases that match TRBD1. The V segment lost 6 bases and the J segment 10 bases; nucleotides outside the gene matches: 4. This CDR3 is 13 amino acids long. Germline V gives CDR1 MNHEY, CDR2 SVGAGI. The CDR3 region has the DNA TGTGCCAGCAGACGCGGGACAGGGGGCGAGCAGTTCTTC. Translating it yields CASRRGTGGEQFF.

The CDR3 DNA is TGCAGTGCCGGATTCCCGGGACCGGACCCCGGGGAGCTGTTTTTT. The encoded protein is CSAGFPGPDPGELFF. The V and J genes are TRBV20-1 and TRBJ2-2; D tentatively reads TRBD1 or TRBD2 (5 bases each). Germline-derived CDR1 and CDR2 are DFQATT and SNEGSKA (reference sequence). CDR3 length: 15 amino acids. With 6 bases removed from V and 6 bases from J, the gap between germline ends came to 20 bases.

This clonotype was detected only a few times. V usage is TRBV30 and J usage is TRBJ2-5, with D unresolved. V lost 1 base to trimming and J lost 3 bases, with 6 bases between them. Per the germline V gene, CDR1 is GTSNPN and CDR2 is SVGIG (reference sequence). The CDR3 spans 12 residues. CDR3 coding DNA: TGTGCCTGGAGTGGGATTGAAGAGACCCAGTACTTC. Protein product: CAWSGIEETQYF.

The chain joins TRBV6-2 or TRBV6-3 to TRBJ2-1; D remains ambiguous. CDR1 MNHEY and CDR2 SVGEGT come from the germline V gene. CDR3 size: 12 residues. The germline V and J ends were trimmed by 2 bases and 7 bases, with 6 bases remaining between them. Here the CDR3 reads CASSYGPNEQFF. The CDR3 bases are TGTGCCAGCAGTTACGGGCCTAATGAGCAGTTCTTC.

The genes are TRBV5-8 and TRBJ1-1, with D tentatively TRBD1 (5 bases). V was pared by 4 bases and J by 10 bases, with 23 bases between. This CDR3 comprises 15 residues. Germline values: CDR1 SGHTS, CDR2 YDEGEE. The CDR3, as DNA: TGTGCCAGCAGCACTTCTTGGGCAGGGAAGGAGGCAGCTTTCTTT. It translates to CASSTSWAGKEAAFF.

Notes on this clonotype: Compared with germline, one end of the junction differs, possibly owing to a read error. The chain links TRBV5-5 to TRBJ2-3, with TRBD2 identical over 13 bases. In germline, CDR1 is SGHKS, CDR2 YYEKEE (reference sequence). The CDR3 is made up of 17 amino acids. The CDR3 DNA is TGCGCCAGCAGCCCTGGACTAGCGGGGGCCGCCACAGATACGCAGTATTTT. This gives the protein CASSPGLAGAATDTQYF.

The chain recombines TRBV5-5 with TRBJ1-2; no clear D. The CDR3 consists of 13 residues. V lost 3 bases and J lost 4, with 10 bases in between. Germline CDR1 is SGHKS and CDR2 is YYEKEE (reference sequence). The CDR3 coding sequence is TGTGCCAGCAGCTCCGACGGGAGCTATGGCTACACCTTC. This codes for CASSSDGSYGYTF.

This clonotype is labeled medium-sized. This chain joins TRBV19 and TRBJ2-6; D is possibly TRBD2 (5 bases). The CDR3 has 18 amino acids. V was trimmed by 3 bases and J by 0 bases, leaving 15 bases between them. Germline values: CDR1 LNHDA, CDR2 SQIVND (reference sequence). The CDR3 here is CASSMRTFRSSGANVLTF. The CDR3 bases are TGTGCCAGTAGTATGAGGACTTTCCGGAGCTCTGGGGCCAACGTCCTGACTTTC. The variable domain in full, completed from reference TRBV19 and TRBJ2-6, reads DGGITQSPKYLFRKEGQNVTLSCEQNLNHDAMYWYRQDPGQGLRLIYYSQIVNDFQKGDIAEGYSVSREKKESFPLTVTSAQKNPTAFYLCASSMRTFRSSGANVLTFGAGSRLTVL.

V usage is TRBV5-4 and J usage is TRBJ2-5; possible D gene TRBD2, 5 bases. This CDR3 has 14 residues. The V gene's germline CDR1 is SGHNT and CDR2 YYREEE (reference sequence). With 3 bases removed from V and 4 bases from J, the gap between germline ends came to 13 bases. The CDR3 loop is CASSSFRDRETQYF. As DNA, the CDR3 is TGTGCCAGCAGCTCCTTCCGGGATCGAGAGACCCAGTACTTC.

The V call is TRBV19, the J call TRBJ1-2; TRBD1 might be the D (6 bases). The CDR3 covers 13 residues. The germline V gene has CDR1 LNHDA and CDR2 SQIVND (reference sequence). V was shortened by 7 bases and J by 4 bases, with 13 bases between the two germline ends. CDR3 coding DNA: TGTGCCAGTACCACAGGGTCTAGCTATGGCTACACCTTC. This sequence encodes CASTTGSSYGYTF.

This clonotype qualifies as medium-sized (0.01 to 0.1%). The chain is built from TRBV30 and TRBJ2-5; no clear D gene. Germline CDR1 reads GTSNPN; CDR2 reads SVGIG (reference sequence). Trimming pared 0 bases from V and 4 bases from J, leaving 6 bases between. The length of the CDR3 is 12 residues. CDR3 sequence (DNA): TGTGCCTGGAGTGTGGGCAGAGAGACCCAGTACTTC. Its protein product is CAWSVGRETQYF.

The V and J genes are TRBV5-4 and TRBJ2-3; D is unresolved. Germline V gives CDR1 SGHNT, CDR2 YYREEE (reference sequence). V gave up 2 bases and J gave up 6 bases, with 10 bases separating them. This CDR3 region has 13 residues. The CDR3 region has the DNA TGTGCCAGCAGCTTAATCCTGGGGGATACGCAGTATTTT. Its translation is CASSLILGDTQYF.

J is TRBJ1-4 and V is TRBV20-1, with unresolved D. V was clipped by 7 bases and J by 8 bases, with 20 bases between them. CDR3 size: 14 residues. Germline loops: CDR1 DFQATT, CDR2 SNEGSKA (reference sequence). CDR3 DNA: TGCAGTGGCGAGGTAGCCAAGAGGAGAGAAAAACTGTTTTTT. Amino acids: CSGEVAKRREKLFF.

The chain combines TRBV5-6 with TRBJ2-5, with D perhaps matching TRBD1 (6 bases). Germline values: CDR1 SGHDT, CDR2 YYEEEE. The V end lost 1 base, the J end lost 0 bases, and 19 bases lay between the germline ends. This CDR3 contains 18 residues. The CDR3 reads CASSLSGTLDKYQETQYF. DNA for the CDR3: TGTGCCAGCAGCTTGTCCGGGACACTTGATAAGTACCAAGAGACCCAGTACTTC. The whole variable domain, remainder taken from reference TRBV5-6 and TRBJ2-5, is DAGVTQSPTHLIKTRGQQVTLRCSPKSGHDTVSWYQQALGQGPQFIFQYYEEEERQRGNFPDRFSGHQFPNYSSELNVNALLLGDSALYLCASSLSGTLDKYQETQYFGPGTRLLVL.

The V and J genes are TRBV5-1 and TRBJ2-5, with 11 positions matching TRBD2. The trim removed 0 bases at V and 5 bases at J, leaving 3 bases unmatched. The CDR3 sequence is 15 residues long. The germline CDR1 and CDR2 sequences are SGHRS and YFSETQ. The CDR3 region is CASSLGGLAVETQYF. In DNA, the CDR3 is TGCGCCAGCAGCTTGGGGGGACTAGCGGTGGAGACCCAGTACTTC.

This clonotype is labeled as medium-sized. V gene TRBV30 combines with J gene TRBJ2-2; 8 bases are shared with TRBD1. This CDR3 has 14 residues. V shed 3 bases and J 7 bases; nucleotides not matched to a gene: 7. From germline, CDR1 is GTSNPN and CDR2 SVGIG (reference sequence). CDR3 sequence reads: CAWRARGQIGELFF. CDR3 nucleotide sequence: TGTGCCTGGAGAGCCAGGGGGCAAATCGGGGAGCTGTTTTTT.

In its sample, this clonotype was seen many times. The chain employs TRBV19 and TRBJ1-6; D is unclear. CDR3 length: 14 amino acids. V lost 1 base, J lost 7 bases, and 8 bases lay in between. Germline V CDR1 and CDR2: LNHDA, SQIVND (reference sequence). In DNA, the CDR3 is TGTGCCAGTAGTATAGGACAAGACAATTCACCCCTCCACTTT. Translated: CASSIGQDNSPLHF.

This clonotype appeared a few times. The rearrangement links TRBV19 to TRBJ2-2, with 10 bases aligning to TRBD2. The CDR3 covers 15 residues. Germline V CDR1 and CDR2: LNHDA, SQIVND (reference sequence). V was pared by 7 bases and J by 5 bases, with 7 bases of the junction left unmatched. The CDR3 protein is CASNKPGLATGELFF. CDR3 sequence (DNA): TGTGCCAGTAACAAGCCGGGACTAGCGACCGGGGAGCTGTTTTTT.